This T cell receptor (beta chain) appears in the sequencing data of a study of blood T cells in healthy people across ages. Combining a sample-barcoded 5' primer with a J-beta primer mix, a second PCR ran for roughly 6 to 12 cycles. A single record per CDR3 protein comes from TCRdb applying MiXCR to the 5' RACE reads. The table has about a million distinct CDR3 sequences, more than 30% seen once; the top ten hold roughly 13%. With 5 bases removed from V and 2 bases from J, the gap between germline ends came to 9 bases. The CDR3 sequence is 14 residues long. Regarding the study as a whole: Both higher diversity and more naive CD4+ cells marked long-lived donors when set against aged donors.

This clonotype was seen a few times. Its antigen is unidentified. The rearrangement links TRBV12-3 or TRBV12-4 to TRBJ1-4; a weak D match, TRBD1 (5 bases). Sequencing was done on a sample of blood. This receptor was obtained from a man aged 18 to 29 in good health. The CDR3: CASSTRETNEKLFF. The CDR3 DNA reads TGTGCCAGCAGTACCAGGGAGACTAATGAAAAACTGTTTTTT.